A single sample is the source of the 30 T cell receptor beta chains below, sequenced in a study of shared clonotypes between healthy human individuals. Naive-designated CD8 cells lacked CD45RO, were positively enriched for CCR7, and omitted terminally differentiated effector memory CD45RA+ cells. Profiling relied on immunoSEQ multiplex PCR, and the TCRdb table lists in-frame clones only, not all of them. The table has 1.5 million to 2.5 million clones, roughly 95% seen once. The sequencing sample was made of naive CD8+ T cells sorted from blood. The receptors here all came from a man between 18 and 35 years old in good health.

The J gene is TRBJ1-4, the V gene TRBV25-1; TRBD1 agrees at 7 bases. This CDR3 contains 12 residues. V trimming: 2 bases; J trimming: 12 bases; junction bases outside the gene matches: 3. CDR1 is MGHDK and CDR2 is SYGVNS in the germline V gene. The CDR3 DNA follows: TGTGCCAGCAGTGAAGCCGGGACAGAACTGTTTTTT. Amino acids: CASSEAGTELFF.

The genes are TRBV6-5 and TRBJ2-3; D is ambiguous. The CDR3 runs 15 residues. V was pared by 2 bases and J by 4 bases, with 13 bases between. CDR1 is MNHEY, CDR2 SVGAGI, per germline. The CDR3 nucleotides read TGTGCCAGCAGTTACACCGAGTTGGGCTCAGATACGCAGTATTTT. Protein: CASSYTELGSDTQYF.

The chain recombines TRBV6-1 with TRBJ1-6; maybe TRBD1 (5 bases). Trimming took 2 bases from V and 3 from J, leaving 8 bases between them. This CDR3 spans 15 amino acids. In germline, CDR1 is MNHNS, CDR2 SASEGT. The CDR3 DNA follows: TGTGCCAGCAGTGAATTCGACAGCTATAATTCACCCCTCCACTTT. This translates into CASSEFDSYNSPLHF.

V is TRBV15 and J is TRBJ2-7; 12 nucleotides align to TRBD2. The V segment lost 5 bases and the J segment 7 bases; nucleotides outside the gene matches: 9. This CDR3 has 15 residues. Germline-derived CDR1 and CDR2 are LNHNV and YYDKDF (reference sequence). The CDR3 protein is CATSPSTSGGPEQYF. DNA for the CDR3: TGTGCCACCAGCCCCTCGACTAGCGGGGGCCCTGAGCAGTACTTC.

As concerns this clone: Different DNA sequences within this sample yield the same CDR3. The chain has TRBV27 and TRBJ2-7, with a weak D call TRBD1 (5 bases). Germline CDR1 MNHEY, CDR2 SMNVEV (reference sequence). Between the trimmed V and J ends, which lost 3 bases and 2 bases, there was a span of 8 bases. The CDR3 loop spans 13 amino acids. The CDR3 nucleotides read TGTGCCAGCAGTTTTAAGGGGCCCTACGAGCAGTACTTC. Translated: CASSFKGPYEQYF.

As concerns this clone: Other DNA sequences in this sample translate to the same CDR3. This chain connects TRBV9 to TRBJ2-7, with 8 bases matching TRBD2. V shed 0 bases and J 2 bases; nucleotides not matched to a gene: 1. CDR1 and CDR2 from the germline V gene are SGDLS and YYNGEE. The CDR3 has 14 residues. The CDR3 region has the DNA TGTGCCAGCAGCGTAGCAGCGGGAGCCTACGAGCAGTACTTC. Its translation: CASSVAAGAYEQYF. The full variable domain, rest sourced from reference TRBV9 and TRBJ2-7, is DSGVTQTPKHLITATGQRVTLRCSPRSGDLSVYWYQQSLDQGLQFLIQYYNGEERAKGNILERFSAQQFPDLHSELNLSSLELGDSALYFCASSVAAGAYEQYFGPGTRLTVT.

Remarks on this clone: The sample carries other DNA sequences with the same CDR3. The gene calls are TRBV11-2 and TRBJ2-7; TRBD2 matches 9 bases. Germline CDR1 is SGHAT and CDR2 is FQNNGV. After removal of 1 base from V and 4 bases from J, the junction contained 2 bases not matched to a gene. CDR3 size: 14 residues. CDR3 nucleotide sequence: TGTGCCAGCAGCTTAGGCGCGGGGGGGTACGAGCAGTACTTC. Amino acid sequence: CASSLGAGGYEQYF.

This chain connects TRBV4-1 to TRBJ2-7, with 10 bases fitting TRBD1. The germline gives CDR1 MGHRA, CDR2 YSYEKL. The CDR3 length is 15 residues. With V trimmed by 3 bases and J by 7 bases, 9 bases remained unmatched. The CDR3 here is CASSQTGTGVGEQYF. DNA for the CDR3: TGCGCCAGCAGCCAGACGGGGACAGGGGTGGGAGAGCAGTACTTC.

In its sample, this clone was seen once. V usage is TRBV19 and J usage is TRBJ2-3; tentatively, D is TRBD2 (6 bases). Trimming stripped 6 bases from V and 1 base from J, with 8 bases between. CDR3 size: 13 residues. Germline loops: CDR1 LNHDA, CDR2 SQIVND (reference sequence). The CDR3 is CASSRRGTDTQYF. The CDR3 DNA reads TGTGCCAGTAGCCGGAGGGGCACAGATACGCAGTATTTT. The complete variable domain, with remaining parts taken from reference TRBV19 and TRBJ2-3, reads DGGITQSPKYLFRKEGQNVTLSCEQNLNHDAMYWYRQDPGQGLRLIYYSQIVNDFQKGDIAEGYSVSREKKESFPLTVTSAQKNPTAFYLCASSRRGTDTQYFGPGTRLTVL.

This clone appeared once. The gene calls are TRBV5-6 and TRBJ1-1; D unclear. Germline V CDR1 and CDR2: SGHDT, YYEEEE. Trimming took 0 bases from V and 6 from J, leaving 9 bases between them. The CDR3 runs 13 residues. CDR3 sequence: CASSLGTTPEAFF. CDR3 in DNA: TGTGCCAGCAGCTTGGGGACTACCCCTGAAGCTTTCTTT. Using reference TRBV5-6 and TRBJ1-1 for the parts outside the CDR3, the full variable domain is DAGVTQSPTHLIKTRGQQVTLRCSPKSGHDTVSWYQQALGQGPQFIFQYYEEEERQRGNFPDRFSGHQFPNYSSELNVNALLLGDSALYLCASSLGTTPEAFFGQGTRLTVV.

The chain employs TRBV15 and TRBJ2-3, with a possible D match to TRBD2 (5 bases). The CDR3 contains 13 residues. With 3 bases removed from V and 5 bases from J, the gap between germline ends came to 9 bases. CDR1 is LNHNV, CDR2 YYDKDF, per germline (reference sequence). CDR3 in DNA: TGTGCCACCAGCAGTACGGGGAGAGATACGCAGTATTTT. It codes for CATSSTGRDTQYF.

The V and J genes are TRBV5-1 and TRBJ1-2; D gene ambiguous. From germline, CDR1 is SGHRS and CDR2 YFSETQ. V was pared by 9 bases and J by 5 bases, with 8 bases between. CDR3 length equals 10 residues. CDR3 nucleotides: TGCGCCACCCTGAAGTATGGCTACACCTTC. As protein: CATLKYGYTF.

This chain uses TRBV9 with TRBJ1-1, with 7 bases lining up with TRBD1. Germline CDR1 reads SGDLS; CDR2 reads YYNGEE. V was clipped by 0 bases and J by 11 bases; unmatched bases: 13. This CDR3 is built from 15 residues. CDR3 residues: CASSVVGQGGAGAFF. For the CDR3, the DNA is TGTGCCAGCAGCGTAGTCGGACAAGGGGGCGCAGGGGCTTTCTTT.

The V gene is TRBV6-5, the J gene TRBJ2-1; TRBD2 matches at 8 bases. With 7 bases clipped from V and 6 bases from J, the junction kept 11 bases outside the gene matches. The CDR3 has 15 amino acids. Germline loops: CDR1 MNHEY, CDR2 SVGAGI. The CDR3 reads CASMAGRGSGNEQFF. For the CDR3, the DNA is TGTGCCAGCATGGCCGGGAGGGGGTCGGGCAATGAGCAGTTCTTC.

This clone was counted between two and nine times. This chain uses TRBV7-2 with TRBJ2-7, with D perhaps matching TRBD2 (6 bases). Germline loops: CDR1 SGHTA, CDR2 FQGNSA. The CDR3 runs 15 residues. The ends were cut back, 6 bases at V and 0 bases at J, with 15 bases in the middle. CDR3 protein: CASSVLAVSSYEQYF. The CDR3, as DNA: TGTGCCAGCAGTGTATTAGCGGTGAGCTCCTACGAGCAGTACTTC.

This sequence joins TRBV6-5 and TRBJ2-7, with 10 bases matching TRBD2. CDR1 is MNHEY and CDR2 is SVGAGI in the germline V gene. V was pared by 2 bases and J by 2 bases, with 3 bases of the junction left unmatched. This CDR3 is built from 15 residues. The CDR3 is CASSYRSGGAYEQYF. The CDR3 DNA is TGTGCCAGCAGTTACAGAAGCGGGGGGGCCTACGAGCAGTACTTC.

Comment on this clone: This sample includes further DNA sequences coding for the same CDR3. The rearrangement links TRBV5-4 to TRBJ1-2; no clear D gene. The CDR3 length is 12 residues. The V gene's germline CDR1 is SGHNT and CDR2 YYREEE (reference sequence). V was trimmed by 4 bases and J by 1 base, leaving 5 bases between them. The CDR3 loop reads CASSTGNYGYTF. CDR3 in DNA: TGTGCCAGCAGCACGGGTAACTATGGCTACACCTTC.

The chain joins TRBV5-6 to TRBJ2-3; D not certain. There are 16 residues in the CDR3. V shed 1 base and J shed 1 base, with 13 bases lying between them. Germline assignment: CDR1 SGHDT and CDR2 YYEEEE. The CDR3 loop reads CASSLSDLIGTDTQYF. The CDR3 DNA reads TGTGCCAGCAGCTTGTCAGACCTCATAGGCACAGATACGCAGTATTTT.

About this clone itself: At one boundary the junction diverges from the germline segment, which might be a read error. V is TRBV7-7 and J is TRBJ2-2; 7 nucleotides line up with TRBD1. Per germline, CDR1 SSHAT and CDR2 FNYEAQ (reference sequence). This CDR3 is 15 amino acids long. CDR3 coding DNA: TGTGCTAGCAGCTTTGACAGGGATGACACCGGGGAGCTGTTTTTT. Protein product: CASSFDRDDTGELFF.

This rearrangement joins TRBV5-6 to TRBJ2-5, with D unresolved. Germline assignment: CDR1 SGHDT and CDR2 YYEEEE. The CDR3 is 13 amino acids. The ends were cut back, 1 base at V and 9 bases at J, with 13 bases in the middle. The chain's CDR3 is CASSLQSSSSQYF. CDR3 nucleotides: TGTGCCAGCAGCTTGCAATCCTCGTCGTCCCAGTACTTC.

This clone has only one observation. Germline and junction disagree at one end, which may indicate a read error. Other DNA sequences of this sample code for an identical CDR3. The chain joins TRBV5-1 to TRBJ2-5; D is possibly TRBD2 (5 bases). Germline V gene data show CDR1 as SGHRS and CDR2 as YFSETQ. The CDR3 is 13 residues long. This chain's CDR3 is CASSLGAWETQYF. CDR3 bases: TGCGCCAGCAGTTTGGGAGCTTGGGAGACCCAGTACTTC. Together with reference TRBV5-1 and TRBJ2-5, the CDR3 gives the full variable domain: KAGVTQTPRYLIKTRGQQVTLSCSPISGHRSVSWYQQTPGQGLQFLFEYFSETQRNKGNFPGRFSGRQFSNSRSEMNVSTLELGDSALYLCASSLGAWETQYFGPGTRLLVL.

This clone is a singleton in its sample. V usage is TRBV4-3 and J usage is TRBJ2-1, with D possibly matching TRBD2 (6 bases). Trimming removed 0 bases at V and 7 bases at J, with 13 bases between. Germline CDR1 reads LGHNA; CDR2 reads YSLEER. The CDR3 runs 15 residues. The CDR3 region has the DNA TGCGCCAGCAGCCAAGAATTGGGACTCCTGAATGAGCAGTTCTTC. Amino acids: CASSQELGLLNEQFF.

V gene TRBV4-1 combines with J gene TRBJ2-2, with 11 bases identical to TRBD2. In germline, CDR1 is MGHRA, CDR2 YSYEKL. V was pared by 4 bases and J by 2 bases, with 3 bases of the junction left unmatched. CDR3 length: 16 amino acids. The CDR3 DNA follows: TGCGCCAGCAGCCCTACTAGCGGGAGAAACACCGGGGAGCTGTTTTTT. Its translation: CASSPTSGRNTGELFF.

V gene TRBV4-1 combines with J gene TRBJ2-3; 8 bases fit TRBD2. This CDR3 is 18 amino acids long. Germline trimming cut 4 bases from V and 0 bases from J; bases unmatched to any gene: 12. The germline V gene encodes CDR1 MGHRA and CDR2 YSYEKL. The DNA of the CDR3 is TGCGCCAGCAGCCCGTGGGTCGGGGCGGGGGGAAGCACAGATACGCAGTATTTT. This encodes CASSPWVGAGGSTDTQYF.

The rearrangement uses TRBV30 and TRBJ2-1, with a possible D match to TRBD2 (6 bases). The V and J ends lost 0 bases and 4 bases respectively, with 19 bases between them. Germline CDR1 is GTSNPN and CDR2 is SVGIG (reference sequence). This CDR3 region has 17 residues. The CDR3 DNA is TGTGCCTGGAGTGTACTCCCCATGCAGCGGGTTTACAATGAGCAGTTCTTC. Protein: CAWSVLPMQRVYNEQFF.

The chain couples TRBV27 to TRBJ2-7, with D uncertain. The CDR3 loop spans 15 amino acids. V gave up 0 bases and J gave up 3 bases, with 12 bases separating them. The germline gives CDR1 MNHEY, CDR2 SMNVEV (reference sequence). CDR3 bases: TGTGCCAGCAGTTTATCAGTGGGGTCCCTCTACGAGCAGTACTTC. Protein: CASSLSVGSLYEQYF.

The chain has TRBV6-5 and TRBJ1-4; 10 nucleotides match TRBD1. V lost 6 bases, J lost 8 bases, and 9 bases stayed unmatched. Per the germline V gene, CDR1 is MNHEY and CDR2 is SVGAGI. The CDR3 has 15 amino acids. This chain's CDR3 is CASSRRTGGEEKLFF. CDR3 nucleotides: TGTGCCAGCAGCCGGAGGACAGGGGGTGAAGAAAAACTGTTTTTT.

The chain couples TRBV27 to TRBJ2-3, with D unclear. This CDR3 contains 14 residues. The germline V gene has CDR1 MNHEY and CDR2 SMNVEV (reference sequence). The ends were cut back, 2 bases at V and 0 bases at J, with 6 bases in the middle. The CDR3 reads CASSLKDSTDTQYF. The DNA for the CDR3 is TGTGCCAGCAGTTTAAAGGACAGCACAGATACGCAGTATTTT.

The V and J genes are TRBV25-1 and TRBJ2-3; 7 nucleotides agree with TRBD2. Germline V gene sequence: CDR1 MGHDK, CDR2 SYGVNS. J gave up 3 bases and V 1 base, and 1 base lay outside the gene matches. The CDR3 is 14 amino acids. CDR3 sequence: CASSEWGGTDTQYF. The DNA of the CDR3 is TGTGCCAGCAGTGAATGGGGGGGGACAGATACGCAGTATTTT.

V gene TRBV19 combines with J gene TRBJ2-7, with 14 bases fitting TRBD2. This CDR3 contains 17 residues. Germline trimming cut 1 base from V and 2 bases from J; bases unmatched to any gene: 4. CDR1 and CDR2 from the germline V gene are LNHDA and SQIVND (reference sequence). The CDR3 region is CASSIALTSGRAYEQYF. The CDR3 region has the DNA TGTGCCAGTAGTATAGCGTTGACTAGCGGGAGGGCCTACGAGCAGTACTTC.